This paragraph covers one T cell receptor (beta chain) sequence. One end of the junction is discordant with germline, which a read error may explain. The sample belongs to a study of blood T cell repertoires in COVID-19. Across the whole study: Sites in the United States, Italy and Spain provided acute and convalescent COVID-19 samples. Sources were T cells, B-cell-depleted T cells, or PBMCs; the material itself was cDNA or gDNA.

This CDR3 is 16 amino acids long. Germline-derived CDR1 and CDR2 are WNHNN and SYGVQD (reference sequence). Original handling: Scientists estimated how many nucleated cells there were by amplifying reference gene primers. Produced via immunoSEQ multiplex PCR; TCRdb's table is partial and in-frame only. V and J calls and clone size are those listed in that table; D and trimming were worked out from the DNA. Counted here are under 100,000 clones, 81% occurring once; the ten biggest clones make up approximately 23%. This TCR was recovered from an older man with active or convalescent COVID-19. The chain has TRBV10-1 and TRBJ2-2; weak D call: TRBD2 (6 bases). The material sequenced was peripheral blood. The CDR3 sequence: CASSGPSSAKTGELFF. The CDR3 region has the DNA TGCGCCAGCAGCGGACCCTCTAGCGCGAAGACCGGGGAGCTGTTTTTT.